Listed below are T cell receptor beta chains from one sample, sequenced in a study of cytomegalovirus exposure and HLA in healthy donors. Using immunoSEQ multiplex PCR, the repertoire was profiled, and TCRdb retains in-frame clones only, with some absent. The sample carries about 150,000 clones, 86% recorded once. The sample comprised PBMCs. These receptors were taken from a woman between 18 and 30 years old in good health and CMV-seronegative. Both conserved end residues are part of each CDR3. D genes are given only for firm matches. Part of the rows lack a size; the others show once, few, many or a class for expanded clones.

>NA|TRBJ2-7|NA|TRBV2
CASSEMRAGNEQYF
TGTGCCAGCAGTGAAATGCGGGCGGGGAACGAGCAGTACTTC
>NA|TRBJ2-7|NA|TRBV2
CASSEHSYEQYF
TGTGCCAGCAGTGAACACAGCTACGAGCAGTACTTC
>NA|TRBJ1-1|few|TRBV5-1
CASSASGNTEAFF
TGCGCCAGCAGCGCTTCCGGGAACACTGAAGCTTTCTTT
>NA|TRBJ2-1|once|TRBV2
CASRPRQDREQFF
TGTGCCAGCAGGCCGAGACAGGATCGTGAGCAGTTCTTC
>NA|TRBJ2-7|once|TRBV7-9
CASSSQAVSGYEQYF
TGTGCCAGCAGCTCCCAGGCAGTCAGCGGCTACGAGCAGTACTTC
>TRBD2|TRBJ2-3|NA|TRBV19
CASSSPGTSGIRTDTQYF
TGTGCCAGTAGTTCCCCGGGGACTAGCGGGATTCGCACAGATACGCAGTATTTT
>TRBD2|TRBJ2-5|NA|TRBV14
CASSQGIRGAGVKETQYF
TGTGCCAGCAGCCAAGGGATAAGAGGAGCGGGGGTAAAAGAGACCCAGTACTTC
>NA|TRBJ1-5|once|TRBV15
CATSRGQLDQPQHF
TGTGCCACCAGCAGAGGACAACTCGATCAGCCCCAGCATTTT
>NA|TRBJ2-5|NA|TRBV7-9
CASSSQSGQGQETQYF
TGTGCCAGCAGCTCCCAGTCGGGACAAGGCCAAGAGACCCAGTACTTC
>NA|TRBJ2-7|NA|TRBV2
CASSLRQFSYEQYF
TGTGCCAGCAGTCTTCGACAATTCTCCTACGAGCAGTACTTC
>NA|TRBJ2-7|once|TRBV28
CASSPDGLYEQYF
TGTGCCAGCAGCCCCGACGGACTCTACGAGCAGTACTTC
>TRBD2|TRBJ2-5|NA|TRBV11-2
CASSPRTSGGSETQYF
TGTGCCAGCAGCCCCAGGACTAGCGGGGGGTCAGAGACCCAGTACTTC
>NA|TRBJ2-5|NA|TRBV4-1
CASSHLGGLGETQYF
TGCGCCAGCAGCCACCTGGGGGGGCTCGGGGAGACCCAGTACTTC
>NA|TRBJ1-3|NA|TRBV6-5
CASRRRTDGNTIYF
TGTGCCAGCAGGCGAAGGACAGATGGAAACACCATATATTTT
>TRBD2|TRBJ2-1|NA|TRBV4-1
CASSRTSGGVDEQFF
TGCGCCAGCAGCCGGACTAGCGGGGGGGTCGATGAGCAGTTCTTC
>NA|TRBJ1-1|NA|TRBV4-1
CASSHGAGTEAFF
TGCGCCAGCAGCCATGGGGCCGGCACTGAAGCTTTCTTT
>NA|TRBJ1-5|NA|TRBV10-3
CASSRGGDRNQPQHF
TGTGCCAGTTCTCGTGGCGGGGACCGCAATCAGCCCCAGCATTTT
>NA|TRBJ1-6|few|TRBV19
CASSIQGYNSPLHF
TGTGCCAGTTCGATACAGGGTTATAATTCACCCCTCCACTTT
>NA|TRBJ2-1|few|TRBV6-5
CASSSLIGTYNEQFF
TGTGCCAGCAGTTCACTAATAGGAACCTACAATGAGCAGTTCTTC
>TRBD2|TRBJ2-1|NA|TRBV6-4
CASSEGRVRHNEQFF
TGTGCCAGCAGTGAAGGGAGGGTGAGGCACAATGAGCAGTTCTTC
>TRBD2|TRBJ2-2|NA|TRBV28
CASSFSGLAGHTGELFF
TGTGCCAGCAGTTTTTCGGGGCTAGCGGGACACACCGGGGAGCTGTTTTTT
>NA|TRBJ1-1|NA|TRBV30
CAWNLARHTEAFF
TGTGCCTGGAACCTAGCCAGGCACACTGAAGCTTTCTTT
>NA|TRBJ2-3|NA|TRBV11-2
CASSLGRQGTDTQYF
TGTGCCAGCAGCTTAGGGCGACAGGGCACAGATACGCAGTATTTT
>NA|TRBJ1-5|once|TRBV30
CAWSDREGTQPQHF
TGTGCCTGGAGTGACAGGGAAGGGACTCAGCCCCAGCATTTT
>NA|TRBJ1-5|NA|TRBV6-6
CASSGWSPQHF
TGTGCCAGCAGTGGATGGAGTCCCCAGCATTTT
>NA|TRBJ2-7|NA|TRBV30
CAWSDTASYEQYF
TGTGCCTGGAGTGATACAGCATCCTACGAGCAGTACTTC
>NA|TRBJ2-1|NA|TRBV21-1
CASSKGSGGPYNEQFF
TGTGCCAGCAGCAAAGGTAGCGGGGGCCCCTACAATGAGCAGTTCTTC
>NA|TRBJ2-3|NA|TRBV30
CAWSGTGTDTQYF
TGTGCCTGGAGTGGGACAGGCACAGATACGCAGTATTTT
>TRBD2|TRBJ2-1|NA|TRBV28
CASSAGTRENEQFF
TGTGCCAGCAGTGCCGGGACTAGGGAAAATGAGCAGTTCTTC
>NA|TRBJ2-1|NA|TRBV7-2
CASSSALYNEQFF
TGTGCCAGCAGCTCAGCCCTTTACAATGAGCAGTTCTTC
>TRBD1|TRBJ2-7|NA|TRBV18
CASSPMVPGQGHYEQYF
TGTGCCAGCTCACCGATGGTACCGGGACAGGGGCACTACGAGCAGTACTTC
>TRBD2|TRBJ2-3|NA|TRBV6-1
CASSDPGTSGGTPPDTQYF
TGTGCCAGCAGTGACCCTGGAACTAGCGGAGGAACTCCTCCAGATACGCAGTATTTT
>TRBD2|TRBJ2-1|NA|TRBV5-6
CASSLLGGEQFF
TGTGCCAGCAGCTTGCTGGGGGGGGAGCAGTTCTTC
>NA|TRBJ2-1|NA|TRBV11-2
CASSLTHFPLYEQFF
TGTGCCAGCAGCTTAACGCACTTCCCTTTGTATGAGCAGTTCTTC
>NA|TRBJ2-6|NA|TRBV9
CASSTSNSGANVLTF
TGTGCCAGCAGCACATCGAACTCTGGGGCCAACGTCCTGACTTTC
>TRBD2|TRBJ2-5|NA|TRBV27
CASRGTLAGGQETQYF
TGTGCCAGCAGGGGTACTCTCGCGGGGGGGCAAGAGACCCAGTACTTC
>NA|TRBJ1-6|NA|TRBV5-6
CASSERPPPGFPLHF
TGTGCCAGCAGTGAACGACCCCCGCCAGGATTCCCCCTCCACTTT
>NA|TRBJ1-1|NA|TRBV2
CASSTDNFKAFF
TGTGCCAGCAGTACGGACAATTTTAAAGCTTTCTTT
>TRBD1|TRBJ1-1|NA|TRBV19
CASSIPRTGDTEAFF
TGTGCCAGTAGTATCCCTAGGACAGGGGACACTGAAGCTTTCTTT
>NA|TRBJ1-2|few|TRBV6-1
CASSSTDSYGYTF
TGTGCCAGCAGTTCCACGGACTCCTATGGCTACACCTTC
>TRBD1|TRBJ1-2|NA|TRBV9
CASSSTGGQSGYTF
TGTGCCAGCAGCAGCACAGGGGGCCAATCTGGCTACACCTTC
>TRBD2|TRBJ2-1|NA|TRBV6-6
CATSLRTSGDNEQFF
TGTGCCACCTCACTCCGGACTAGCGGGGACAATGAGCAGTTCTTC
>NA|TRBJ1-5|once|TRBV5-5
CASSLEPGYQPQHF
TGTGCCAGCAGCTTGGAGCCAGGGTATCAGCCCCAGCATTTT
>NA|TRBJ2-7|NA|TRBV27
CASSLLAGAEQYF
TGTGCCAGCAGTTTATTGGCGGGGGCCGAGCAGTACTTC
>TRBD2|TRBJ2-5|once|TRBV5-6
CASSLASGGSGTQYF
TGTGCCAGCAGCTTGGCTAGCGGGGGGTCGGGGACCCAGTACTTC